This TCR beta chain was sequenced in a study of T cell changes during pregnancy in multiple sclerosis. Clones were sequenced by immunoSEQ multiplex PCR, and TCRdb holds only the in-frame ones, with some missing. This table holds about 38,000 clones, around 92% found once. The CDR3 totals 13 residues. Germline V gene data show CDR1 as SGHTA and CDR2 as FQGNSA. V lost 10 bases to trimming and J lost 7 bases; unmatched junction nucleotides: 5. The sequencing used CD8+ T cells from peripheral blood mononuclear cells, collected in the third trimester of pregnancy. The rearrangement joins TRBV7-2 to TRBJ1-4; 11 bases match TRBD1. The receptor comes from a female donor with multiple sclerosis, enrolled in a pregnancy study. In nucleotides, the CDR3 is TGTGCCATCGGGACAGGGGGAGGTGAAAAACTGTTTTTT. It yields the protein CAIGTGGGEKLFF.